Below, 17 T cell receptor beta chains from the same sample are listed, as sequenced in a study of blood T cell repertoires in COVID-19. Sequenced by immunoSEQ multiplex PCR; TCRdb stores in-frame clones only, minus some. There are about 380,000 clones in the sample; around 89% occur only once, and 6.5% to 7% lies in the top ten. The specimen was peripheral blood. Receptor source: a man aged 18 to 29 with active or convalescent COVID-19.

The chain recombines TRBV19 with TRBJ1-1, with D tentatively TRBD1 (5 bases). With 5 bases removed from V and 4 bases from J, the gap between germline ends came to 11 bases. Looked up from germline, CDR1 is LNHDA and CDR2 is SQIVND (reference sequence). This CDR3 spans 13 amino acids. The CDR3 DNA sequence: TGTGCCAGTAGTTGGGGGGGACGCACTGAAGCTTTCTTT. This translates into CASSWGGRTEAFF.

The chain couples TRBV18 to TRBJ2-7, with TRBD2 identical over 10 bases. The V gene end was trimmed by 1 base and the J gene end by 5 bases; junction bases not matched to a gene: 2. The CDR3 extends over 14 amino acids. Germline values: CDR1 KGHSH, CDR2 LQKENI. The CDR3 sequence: CASSPRGLANEQYF. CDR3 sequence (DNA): TGTGCCAGCTCACCACGGGGACTAGCGAACGAGCAGTACTTC.

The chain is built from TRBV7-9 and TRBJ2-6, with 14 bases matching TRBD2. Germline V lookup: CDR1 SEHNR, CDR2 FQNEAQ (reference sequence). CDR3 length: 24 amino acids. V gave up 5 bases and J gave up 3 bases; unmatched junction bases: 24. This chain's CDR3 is CASSSHRIAQKGLAGVGGANVLTF. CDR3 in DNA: TGTGCCAGCAGCAGTCACAGAATAGCCCAAAAGGGACTAGCGGGAGTCGGTGGGGCCAACGTCCTGACTTTC.

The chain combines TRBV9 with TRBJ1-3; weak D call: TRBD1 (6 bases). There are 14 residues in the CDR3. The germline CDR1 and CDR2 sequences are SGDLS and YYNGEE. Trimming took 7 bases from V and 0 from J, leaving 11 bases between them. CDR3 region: CASGQPSSGNTIYF. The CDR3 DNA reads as TGTGCCAGCGGACAGCCGAGCTCTGGAAACACCATATATTTT.

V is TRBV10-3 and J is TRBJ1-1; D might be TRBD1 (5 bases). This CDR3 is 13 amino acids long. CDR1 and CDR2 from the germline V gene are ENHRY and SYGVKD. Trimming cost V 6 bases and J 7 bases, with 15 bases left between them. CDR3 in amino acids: CAIRGHGADEAFF. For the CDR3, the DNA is TGTGCCATCAGAGGACACGGTGCTGATGAAGCTTTCTTT.

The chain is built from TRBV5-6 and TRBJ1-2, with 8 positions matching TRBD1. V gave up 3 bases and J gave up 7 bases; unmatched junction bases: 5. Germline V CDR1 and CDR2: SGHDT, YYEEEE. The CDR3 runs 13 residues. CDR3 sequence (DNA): TGTGCCAGCAGCTCGACAGGGGCCGGTGGCTACACCTTC. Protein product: CASSSTGAGGYTF.

The DNA for the CDR3 is TGTGCCAGCAGCCCGCAGGGCAATGAGCAGTTCTTC. Protein sequence: CASSPQGNEQFF. This chain connects TRBV5-6 to TRBJ2-1, with D possibly TRBD1 on 5 matching bases. The V and J ends lost 4 bases and 6 bases respectively, with 8 bases between them. Per germline, CDR1 SGHDT and CDR2 YYEEEE. This CDR3 is built from 12 residues.

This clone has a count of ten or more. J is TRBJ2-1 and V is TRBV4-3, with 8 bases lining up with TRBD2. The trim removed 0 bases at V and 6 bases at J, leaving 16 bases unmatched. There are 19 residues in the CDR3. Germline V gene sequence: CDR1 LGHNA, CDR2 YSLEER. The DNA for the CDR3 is TGCGCCAGCAGCCAAGATAATCTTCTGGCGGGGGGCCTTGGCAATGAGCAGTTCTTC. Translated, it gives CASSQDNLLAGGLGNEQFF.

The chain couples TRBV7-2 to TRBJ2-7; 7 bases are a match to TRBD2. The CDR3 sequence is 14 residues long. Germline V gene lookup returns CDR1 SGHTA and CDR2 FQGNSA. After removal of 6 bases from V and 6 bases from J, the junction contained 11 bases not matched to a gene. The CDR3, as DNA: TGTGCCAGCAGACCAAGCGGGGCGCCCCTCGAGCAGTACTTC. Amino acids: CASRPSGAPLEQYF. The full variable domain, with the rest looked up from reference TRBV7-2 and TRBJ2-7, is GAGVSQSPSNKVTEKGKDVELRCDPISGHTALYWYRQSLGQGLEFLIYFQGNSAPDKSGLPSDRFSAERTGGSVSTLTIQRTQQEDSAVYLCASRPSGAPLEQYFGPGTRLTVT.

The CDR3 coding sequence is TGTGCCAGCAGCCCGACTAGCGGAGGTAGGGAGACCCAGTACTTC. Translating it yields CASSPTSGGRETQYF. The gene calls are TRBV3-1 (or the pseudogene TRBV3-2) and TRBJ2-5; 9 bases are a match to TRBD2. This CDR3 comprises 15 residues. V dropped 4 bases and J dropped 5; count of bases not matched to a gene: 8. The germline gives CDR1 LGHDT, CDR2 YNNKEL (reference sequence).

CDR3 sequence: CASKDNSPDQPQHF. CDR3 DNA: TGTGCCAGTAAAGATAACAGCCCTGATCAGCCCCAGCATTTT. The chain recombines TRBV19 with TRBJ1-5; no definite D call. The CDR3 consists of 14 residues. V was clipped by 7 bases and J by 5 bases, with 15 bases between them. Germline CDR1 reads LNHDA; CDR2 reads SQIVND (reference sequence). Filled out from reference TRBV19 and TRBJ1-5, the complete variable domain reads DGGITQSPKYLFRKEGQNVTLSCEQNLNHDAMYWYRQDPGQGLRLIYYSQIVNDFQKGDIAEGYSVSREKKESFPLTVTSAQKNPTAFYLCASKDNSPDQPQHFGDGTRLSIL.

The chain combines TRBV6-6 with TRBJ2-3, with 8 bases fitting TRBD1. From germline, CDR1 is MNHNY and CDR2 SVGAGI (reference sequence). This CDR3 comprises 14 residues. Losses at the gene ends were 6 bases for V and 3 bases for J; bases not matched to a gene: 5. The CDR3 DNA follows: TGTGCCAGCAGATTGACAGGGGTAACAGATACGCAGTATTTT. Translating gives CASRLTGVTDTQYF.

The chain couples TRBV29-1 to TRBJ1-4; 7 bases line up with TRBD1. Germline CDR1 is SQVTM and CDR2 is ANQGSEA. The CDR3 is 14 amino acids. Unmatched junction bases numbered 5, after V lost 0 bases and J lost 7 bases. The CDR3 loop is CSVEDLTGSEKLFF. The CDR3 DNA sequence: TGCAGCGTTGAAGATTTGACAGGGAGTGAAAAACTGTTTTTT.

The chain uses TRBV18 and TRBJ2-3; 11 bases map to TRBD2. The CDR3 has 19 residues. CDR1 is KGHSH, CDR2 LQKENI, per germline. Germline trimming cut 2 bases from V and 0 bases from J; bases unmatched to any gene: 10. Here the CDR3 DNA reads TGTGCCAGCTCACCATCCGGGACTAGCGGACTATCTAGCACAGATACGCAGTATTTT. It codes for CASSPSGTSGLSSTDTQYF. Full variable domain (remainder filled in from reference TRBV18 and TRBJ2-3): NAGVMQNPRHLVRRRGQEARLRCSPMKGHSHVYWYRQLPEEGLKFMVYLQKENIIDESGMPKERFSAEFPKEGPSILRIQQVVRGDSAAYFCASSPSGTSGLSSTDTQYFGPGTRLTVL.

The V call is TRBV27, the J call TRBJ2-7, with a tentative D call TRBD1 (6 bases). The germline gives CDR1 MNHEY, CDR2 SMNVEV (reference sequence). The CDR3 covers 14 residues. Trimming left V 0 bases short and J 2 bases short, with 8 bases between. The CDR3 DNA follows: TGTGCCAGCAGTTTATCACAGGGAACCTACGAGCAGTACTTC. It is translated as CASSLSQGTYEQYF.

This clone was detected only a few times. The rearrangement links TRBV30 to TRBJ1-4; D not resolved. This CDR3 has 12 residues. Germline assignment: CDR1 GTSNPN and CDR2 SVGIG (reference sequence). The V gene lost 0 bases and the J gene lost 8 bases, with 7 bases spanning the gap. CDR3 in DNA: TGTGCCTGGAGTGTACTCCGGGAAAAACTGTTTTTT. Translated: CAWSVLREKLFF.

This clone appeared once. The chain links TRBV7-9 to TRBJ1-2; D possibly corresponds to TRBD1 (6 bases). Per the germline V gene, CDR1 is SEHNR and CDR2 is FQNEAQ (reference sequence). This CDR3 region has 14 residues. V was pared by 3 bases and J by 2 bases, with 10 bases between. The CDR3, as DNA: TGTGCCAGCAGCTTCGGACAGCCAAACTATGGCTACACCTTC. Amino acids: CASSFGQPNYGYTF.